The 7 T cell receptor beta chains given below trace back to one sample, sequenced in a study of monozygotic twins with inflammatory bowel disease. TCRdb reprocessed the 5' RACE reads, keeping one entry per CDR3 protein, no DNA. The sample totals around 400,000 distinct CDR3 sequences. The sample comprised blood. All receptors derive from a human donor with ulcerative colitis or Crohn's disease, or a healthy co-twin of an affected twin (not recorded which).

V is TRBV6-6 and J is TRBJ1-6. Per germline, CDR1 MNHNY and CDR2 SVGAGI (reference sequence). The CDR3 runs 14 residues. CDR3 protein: CASSHQPWDSPLHF.

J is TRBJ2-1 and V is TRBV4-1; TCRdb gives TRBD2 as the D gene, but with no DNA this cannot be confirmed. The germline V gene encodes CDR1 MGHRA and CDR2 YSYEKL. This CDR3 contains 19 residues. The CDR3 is CASSQDPTSQGLIYNEQFF.

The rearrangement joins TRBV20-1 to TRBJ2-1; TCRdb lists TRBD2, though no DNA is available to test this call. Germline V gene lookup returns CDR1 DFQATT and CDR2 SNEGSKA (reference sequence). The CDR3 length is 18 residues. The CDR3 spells CSARAGWTSGRVYNEQFF.

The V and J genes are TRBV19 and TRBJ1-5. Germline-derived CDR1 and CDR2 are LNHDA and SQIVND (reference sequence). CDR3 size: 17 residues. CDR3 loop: CASSIMAAATGSQPQHF.

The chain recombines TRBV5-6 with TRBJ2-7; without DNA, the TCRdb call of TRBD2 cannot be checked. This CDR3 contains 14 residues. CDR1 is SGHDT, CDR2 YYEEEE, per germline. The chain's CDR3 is CASSLRNPRNEQYF.

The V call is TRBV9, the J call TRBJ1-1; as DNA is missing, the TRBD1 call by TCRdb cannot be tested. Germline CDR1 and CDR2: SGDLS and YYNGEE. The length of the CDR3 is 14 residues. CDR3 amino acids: CASSAREGGREAFF.

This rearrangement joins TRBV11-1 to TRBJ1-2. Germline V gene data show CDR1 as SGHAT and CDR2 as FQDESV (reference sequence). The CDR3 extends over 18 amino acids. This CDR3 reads CASSSKEGVGRDYYGYTF.